This T cell receptor beta chain is from a study of T cells after yellow fever vaccination. General study points: Clonotype sharing between CD4 and CD8 compartments was small. Clones that expanded after primary vaccination mostly reappeared after the booster (just under 98% CD4, 88% CD8).

TCRdb reprocessed the 5' RACE reads via MiXCR and lists one record per CDR3 protein. Of some 320,000 distinct CDR3 sequences in the sample, 8.7% are singletons; the top ten hold more than 15%. Concerning this clonotype itself: Its antigen is unidentified.

The germline gives CDR1 MNHNS, CDR2 SASEGT. The CDR3 is 14 residues long. Between the trimmed V and J ends, which lost 4 bases and 5 bases, there was a span of 14 bases. The chain uses TRBV6-1 and TRBJ2-5; the D gene is possibly TRBD2 (5 bases). This specimen was PBMCs, taken on the day of the first yellow fever vaccination. The source of this sequence is a young man who received the YFV17D yellow fever vaccine. The CDR3, as DNA: TGTGCCAGCAGTGGAGTCATCGGCGGGGAGACCCAGTACTTC. It specifies CASSGVIGGETQYF.